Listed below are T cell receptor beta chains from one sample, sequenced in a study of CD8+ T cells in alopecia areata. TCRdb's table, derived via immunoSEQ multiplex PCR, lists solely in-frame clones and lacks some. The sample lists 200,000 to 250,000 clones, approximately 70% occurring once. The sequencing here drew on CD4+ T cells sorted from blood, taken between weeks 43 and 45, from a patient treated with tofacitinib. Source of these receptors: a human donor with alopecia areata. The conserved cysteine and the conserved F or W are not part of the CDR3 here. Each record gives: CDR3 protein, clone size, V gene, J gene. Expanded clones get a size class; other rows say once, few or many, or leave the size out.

CDR3 protein: ASSLEAGQRNSPLH
clone size: -
V gene: TRBV5-1
J gene: TRBJ1-6

CDR3 protein: SVVLAGYNEQF
clone size: -
V gene: TRBV29-1
J gene: TRBJ2-1

CDR3 protein: SVGREQF
clone size: -
V gene: TRBV29-1
J gene: TRBJ2-1

CDR3 protein: AIRTSQETQY
clone size: few
V gene: TRBV6-1
J gene: TRBJ2-5

CDR3 protein: ACRTGLGYT
clone size: -
V gene: TRBV30
J gene: TRBJ1-2

CDR3 protein: ASSSQRFYGYT
clone size: -
V gene: TRBV7-2
J gene: TRBJ1-2

CDR3 protein: ASSQAPNTEAF
clone size: -
V gene: TRBV4-3
J gene: TRBJ1-1

CDR3 protein: ASNRLADTQY
clone size: -
V gene: TRBV2
J gene: TRBJ2-3

CDR3 protein: AWRKGGNNQPQH
clone size: -
V gene: TRBV30
J gene: TRBJ1-5

CDR3 protein: SACPGDPKNIQY
clone size: -
V gene: TRBV29-1
J gene: TRBJ2-4

CDR3 protein: AWSVYGGSYGYT
clone size: -
V gene: TRBV30
J gene: TRBJ1-2

CDR3 protein: AWSVGQGTTNEKLF
clone size: -
V gene: TRBV30
J gene: TRBJ1-4

CDR3 protein: ASSLGQGRDEQY
clone size: -
V gene: TRBV7-2
J gene: TRBJ2-7

CDR3 protein: ASTMLGTGELF
clone size: -
V gene: TRBV25-1
J gene: TRBJ2-2

CDR3 protein: ASSAQGPEKLF
clone size: few
V gene: TRBV9
J gene: TRBJ1-4

CDR3 protein: ASSSGANVLT
clone size: once
V gene: TRBV7-8
J gene: TRBJ2-6

CDR3 protein: SVEVPGQGDEQF
clone size: -
V gene: TRBV29-1
J gene: TRBJ2-1

CDR3 protein: ASSLFEHNEQF
clone size: -
V gene: TRBV18
J gene: TRBJ2-1

CDR3 protein: SVGGRQGAHEQY
clone size: -
V gene: TRBV29-1
J gene: TRBJ2-7

CDR3 protein: ASSVDSSYNSPLH
clone size: few
V gene: TRBV5-4
J gene: TRBJ1-6

CDR3 protein: ASSTYRGTEAF
clone size: -
V gene: TRBV18
J gene: TRBJ1-1

CDR3 protein: ASSSTRGAYEQY
clone size: -
V gene: TRBV7-2
J gene: TRBJ2-7

CDR3 protein: ASSAPGQAPYQPQH
clone size: -
V gene: TRBV2
J gene: TRBJ1-5

CDR3 protein: ASSYPRGGSDEQF
clone size: -
V gene: TRBV11-3
J gene: TRBJ2-1

CDR3 protein: ASSIDPNYGYT
clone size: -
V gene: TRBV19
J gene: TRBJ1-2

CDR3 protein: SVVVGQGAEAF
clone size: -
V gene: TRBV29-1
J gene: TRBJ1-1

CDR3 protein: ASSWGRGTYNEQF
clone size: -
V gene: TRBV7-2
J gene: TRBJ2-1